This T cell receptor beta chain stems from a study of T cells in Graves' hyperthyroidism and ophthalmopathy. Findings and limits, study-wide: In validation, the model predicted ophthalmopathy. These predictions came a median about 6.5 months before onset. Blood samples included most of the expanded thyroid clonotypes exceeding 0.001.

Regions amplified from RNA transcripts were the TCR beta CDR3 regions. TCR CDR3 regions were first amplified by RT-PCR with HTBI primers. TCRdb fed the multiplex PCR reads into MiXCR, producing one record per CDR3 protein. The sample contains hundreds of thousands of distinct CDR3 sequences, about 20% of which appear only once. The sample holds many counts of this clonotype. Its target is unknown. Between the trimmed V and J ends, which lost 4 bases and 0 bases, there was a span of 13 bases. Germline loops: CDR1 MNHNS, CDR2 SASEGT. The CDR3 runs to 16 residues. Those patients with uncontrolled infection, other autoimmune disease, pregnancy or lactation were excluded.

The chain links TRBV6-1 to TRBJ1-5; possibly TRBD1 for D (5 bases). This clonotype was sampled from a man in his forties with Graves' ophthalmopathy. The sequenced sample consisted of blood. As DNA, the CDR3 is TGTGCCAGCAGTGGGCGACAGTCGTATAGCAATCAGCCCCAGCATTTT. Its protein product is CASSGRQSYSNQPQHF.